The 10 T cell receptor beta chains given below trace back to one sample, sequenced in a study of T-cell memory formation after mild COVID-19. TCRdb fed the 5' RACE reads into MiXCR, producing one record per CDR3 protein. The data contain about 44,000 distinct CDR3 sequences, 7.3% of them seen just once; the ten biggest clones take up approximately 1.3%. The specimen sequenced was PBMCs or a T cell subset sorted from them (not recorded which). These receptors originate from a man aged 18 to 30 who had mild COVID-19 (a few samples of this study predate the infection). Cell type and time point are not known.

Only a few counts were recorded for this clonotype. The chain couples TRBV7-2 to TRBJ2-5; 8 bases line up with TRBD1. This CDR3 has 14 residues. The V gene's germline CDR1 is SGHTA and CDR2 FQGNSA. V lost 5 bases, J lost 3 bases, and 5 bases stayed unmatched. The CDR3 loop reads CASSAGDRKETQYF. As DNA, the CDR3 is TGTGCCAGCAGCGCCGGGGACAGGAAAGAGACCCAGTACTTC.

The rearrangement joins TRBV6-2 or TRBV6-3 to TRBJ1-4, with TRBD1 matching 8 bases. The CDR3 runs to 13 residues. J gave up 8 bases and V 5 bases, and 4 bases lay outside the gene matches. Germline loops: CDR1 MNHEY, CDR2 SVGEGT. CDR3 nucleotide sequence: TGTGCCAGCAGTAGGGGACAGGCGGAAAAACTGTTTTTT. This translates into CASSRGQAEKLFF.

This clonotype was seen at least ten times. The chain combines TRBV7-2 with TRBJ1-1; TRBD1 might be the D (6 bases). CDR1 and CDR2 (germline): SGHTA, FQGNSA. V was pared by 5 bases and J by 2 bases, with 12 bases between. The CDR3 totals 14 residues. The CDR3 sequence: CASSRQVSNTEAFF. The DNA for the CDR3 is TGTGCCAGCAGCCGACAGGTTAGCAACACTGAAGCTTTCTTT.

This chain links TRBV12-3 or TRBV12-4 with TRBJ2-7, with 9 bases that match TRBD1. The CDR3 is 14 residues long. J was trimmed by 2 bases and V by 7 bases; bases with no gene match: 6. The CDR3, as DNA: TGTGCCAGCACCCCGAGACAGGGGGCCTACGAGCAGTACTTC. It codes for CASTPRQGAYEQYF.

This clonotype has a count of ten or more. The V call is TRBV7-2, the J call TRBJ2-1; 7 bases match TRBD2. CDR1 SGHTA and CDR2 FQGNSA come from the germline V gene. CDR3 size: 14 residues. The trim removed 6 bases at V and 14 bases at J, leaving 16 bases unmatched. The CDR3 coding sequence is TGTGCCAGCAGACCTATTGCTTCGAGCGGGACGGAGTTCTTC. As protein: CASRPIASSGTEFF.

There are a few counts of this clonotype. This chain joins TRBV6-5 and TRBJ1-5, with D possibly TRBD1 on 6 matching bases. Germline CDR1 reads MNHEY; CDR2 reads SVGAGI. This CDR3 is built from 17 residues. V was trimmed by 0 bases and J by 3 bases, leaving 15 bases between them. For the CDR3, the DNA is TGTGCCAGCAGTTACTCCTCTACAGGGTTCACCAATCAGCCCCAGCATTTT. This gives the protein CASSYSSTGFTNQPQHF.

This clonotype turned up a few times. The V gene is TRBV7-3, the J gene TRBJ1-2; 11 nucleotides agree with TRBD1. The CDR3 has 14 amino acids. In germline, CDR1 is SGHTA, CDR2 FQGTGA. V was pared by 5 bases and J by 5 bases, with 4 bases of the junction left unmatched. CDR3 residues: CASSPGQGGYGYTF. Written as DNA, the CDR3 is TGTGCCAGCAGCCCGGGACAGGGGGGATATGGCTACACCTTC. Complete variable domain (other parts from reference TRBV7-3 and TRBJ1-2): GAGVSQTPSNKVTEKGKYVELRCDPISGHTALYWYRQSLGQGPEFLIYFQGTGAADDSGLPNDRFFAVRPEGSVSTLKIQRTERGDSAVYLCASSPGQGGYGYTFGSGTRLTVV.

The table lists this clonotype with a few counts. V and J are TRBV5-1 and TRBJ2-3; D is unresolved. Deletions cut 7 bases from V and 6 bases from J, with 9 bases between. The germline CDR1 and CDR2 sequences are SGHRS and YFSETQ. The CDR3 sequence is 11 residues long. DNA of the CDR3: TGCGCCAGCCACAATGAGGATACGCAGTATTTT. Translation: CASHNEDTQYF.

The chain uses TRBV7-9 and TRBJ1-5; a weak D match, TRBD1 (5 bases). This CDR3 contains 16 residues. V was cut by 5 bases and J by 0 bases, with 14 bases left in between. Germline V gene data show CDR1 as SEHNR and CDR2 as FQNEAQ (reference sequence). The CDR3 loop is CASSPGAGDSNQPQHF. CDR3 sequence (DNA): TGTGCCAGCAGCCCCGGGGCAGGAGATAGCAATCAGCCCCAGCATTTT.

This clonotype turned up a few times. The V and J genes are TRBV9 and TRBJ1-6, with TRBD1 matching 9 bases. The J segment lost 7 bases and the V segment lost 0 bases, leaving 5 bases of the junction unmatched. Germline V gene data show CDR1 as SGDLS and CDR2 as YYNGEE. This CDR3 region has 16 residues. The CDR3 DNA reads as TGTGCCAGCAGCGTAGAGGCCGGGACAGGGAATTCACCCCTCCACTTT. As protein: CASSVEAGTGNSPLHF.